These 19 T cell receptor beta chains were all obtained from the same sample, sequenced in a study of cytomegalovirus exposure and HLA in healthy donors. It was with 60 Vbeta and 13 Jbeta primers that the PCR ran. Sequenced by immunoSEQ multiplex PCR; TCRdb stores in-frame clones only, minus some. The sample's table shows around 200,000 clones. Sequenced sample: PBMCs. The receptors here all came from a woman younger than 45 in good health and CMV-seropositive.

The chain is built from TRBV4-1 and TRBJ2-5, with 9 bases that match TRBD2. Germline V gene sequence: CDR1 MGHRA, CDR2 YSYEKL. The ends lost 4 bases at V and 1 base at J; junction bases unmatched: 4. The CDR3 spans 15 residues. CDR3 in amino acids: CASSRLAGTQETQYF. The CDR3 nucleotides are TGCGCCAGCAGCCGCCTAGCGGGGACCCAAGAGACCCAGTACTTC.

The J gene is TRBJ1-2, the V gene TRBV28, with D unresolved. The germline CDR1 and CDR2 sequences are MDHEN and SYDVKM. The CDR3 runs 15 residues. V gave up 3 bases and J gave up 4 bases, with 15 bases separating them. This chain's CDR3 is CASSLEPGTSYGYTF. CDR3 nucleotides: TGTGCCAGCAGTTTGGAACCGGGTACAAGCTATGGCTACACCTTC.

The chain recombines TRBV5-4 with TRBJ1-2; 7 bases fit TRBD1. Germline CDR1 and CDR2: SGHNT and YYREEE (reference sequence). The CDR3 loop spans 15 amino acids. The V segment lost 0 bases and the J segment 5 bases; nucleotides outside the gene matches: 7. The CDR3 DNA follows: TGTGCCAGCAGCTTGGCGACAGGGAGATTGTATGGCTACACCTTC. Amino acids: CASSLATGRLYGYTF.

The chain has TRBV6-5 and TRBJ2-7, with D possibly TRBD1 on 6 matching bases. The V end was cut by 5 bases, the J end by 5 bases, with 7 bases between. Germline loops: CDR1 MNHEY, CDR2 SVGAGI. This CDR3 has 11 residues. This chain's CDR3 is CASSDRHEQYF. CDR3 bases: TGTGCCAGCAGTGACAGGCACGAGCAGTACTTC.

This rearrangement joins TRBV7-6 to TRBJ2-5, with D possibly matching TRBD1 (5 bases). The CDR3 has 13 residues. Trimming pared 1 base from V and 3 bases from J, leaving 6 bases between. Germline CDR1 is SGHVS and CDR2 is FNYEAQ. Written as DNA, the CDR3 is TGTGCCAGCAGCTTAGGACAGAAAGAGACCCAGTACTTC. Amino acids: CASSLGQKETQYF. The full variable domain, completed using reference TRBV7-6 and TRBJ2-5, is GAGVSQSPRYKVTKRGQDVALRCDPISGHVSLYWYRQALGQGPEFLTYFNYEAQQDKSGLPNDRFSAERPEGSISTLTIQRTEQRDSAMYRCASSLGQKETQYFGPGTRLLVL.

The rearrangement links TRBV6-5 to TRBJ2-7; 7 bases are a match to TRBD2. The CDR3 consists of 16 residues. The germline V gene has CDR1 MNHEY and CDR2 SVGAGI. The ends lost 0 bases at V and 3 bases at J; junction bases unmatched: 8. CDR3 region: CASSYSTGGGRYEQYF. CDR3 sequence (DNA): TGTGCCAGCAGTTACTCTACGGGGGGTGGCCGCTACGAGCAGTACTTC.

CDR3 loop: CASSESRQYTEAFF. CDR3 nucleotides: TGTGCCAGCAGTGAGTCAAGACAGTACACTGAAGCTTTCTTT. The chain recombines TRBV2 with TRBJ1-1, with D perhaps TRBD1 (5 bases). CDR3 length equals 14 residues. Germline V gives CDR1 SNHLY, CDR2 FYNNEI. With 3 bases removed from V and 3 bases from J, the gap between germline ends came to 11 bases. The variable domain in full, with the rest retrieved from reference TRBV2 and TRBJ1-1, is EPEVTQTPSHQVTQMGQEVILRCVPISNHLYFYWYRQILGQKVEFLVSFYNNEISEKSEIFDDQFSVERPDGSNFTLKIRSTKLEDSAMYFCASSESRQYTEAFFGQGTRLTVV.

This rearrangement joins TRBV29-1 to TRBJ1-2, with a weak D call TRBD1 (5 bases). Trimming took off 4 bases at V and 8 bases at J, with 17 bases between the two ends. The CDR3 runs 13 residues. Germline V gives CDR1 SQVTM, CDR2 ANQGSEA. CDR3 protein: CSVGAGFLRGYTF. The CDR3 DNA reads TGCAGCGTTGGGGCAGGGTTCTTACGGGGCTACACCTTC.

The gene calls are TRBV4-1 and TRBJ2-7, with 7 positions matching TRBD1. Germline loops: CDR1 MGHRA, CDR2 YSYEKL. This CDR3 comprises 15 residues. Losses at the gene ends were 1 base for V and 6 bases for J; bases not matched to a gene: 9. In DNA form, the CDR3 reads TGCGCCAGCAGCCAAGCGGCAGGGGGAGAGCGCGAGCAGTACTTC. Protein: CASSQAAGGEREQYF.

The chain carries TRBV5-1 and TRBJ2-3; weak D call: TRBD2 (6 bases). Germline V gene lookup returns CDR1 SGHRS and CDR2 YFSETQ. CDR3 length: 15 residues. Trimming took 4 bases from V and 0 from J, leaving 12 bases between them. Written as DNA, the CDR3 is TGCGCCAGCAGCATAAATAGCGGAAGCACAGATACGCAGTATTTT. Amino acids: CASSINSGSTDTQYF.

CDR3 region: CASSLGERTQYF. The CDR3 DNA is TGTGCCAGCAGCTTAGGCGAGCGGACGCAGTATTTT. The chain has TRBV13 and TRBJ2-3; D might be TRBD2 (5 bases). V lost 0 bases, J lost 9 bases, and 7 bases lay in between. This CDR3 is built from 12 residues. Germline-derived CDR1 and CDR2 are PRHDT and FYEKMQ (reference sequence). Using reference TRBV13 and TRBJ2-3 for the parts outside the CDR3, the full variable domain is AAGVIQSPRHLIKEKRETATLKCYPIPRHDTVYWYQQGPGQDPQFLISFYEKMQSDKGSIPDRFSAQQFSDYHSELNMSSLELGDSALYFCASSLGERTQYFGPGTRLTVL.

The gene calls are TRBV15 and TRBJ1-2, with 9 bases matching TRBD1. Germline-derived CDR1 and CDR2 are LNHNV and YYDKDF (reference sequence). The CDR3 is 15 amino acids. V lost 5 bases and J lost 8; bases outside the gene matches: 12. The CDR3 loop is CATSQRTGELEGYTF. The DNA of the CDR3 is TGTGCCACCAGCCAACGGACAGGGGAATTGGAAGGCTACACCTTC.

The chain employs TRBV19 and TRBJ1-1; a weak D match, TRBD1 (6 bases). This CDR3 region has 11 residues. CDR1 is LNHDA, CDR2 SQIVND, per germline (reference sequence). Between the trimmed V and J ends, which lost 6 bases and 9 bases, there was a span of 11 bases. This CDR3 reads CASRTGLKAFF. The CDR3 DNA sequence: TGTGCCAGTAGAACAGGGTTAAAAGCTTTCTTT.

This rearrangement joins TRBV11-2 to TRBJ1-3; no reliable D call. The V gene's germline CDR1 is SGHAT and CDR2 FQNNGV. CDR3 length equals 12 residues. Trimming pared 4 bases from V and 4 bases from J, leaving 5 bases between. The CDR3 spells CASSSGGNTIYF. CDR3 DNA sequence: TGTGCCAGCAGCTCGGGGGGAAACACCATATATTTT.

The chain joins TRBV15 to TRBJ1-4, with D hard to call. Germline values: CDR1 LNHNV, CDR2 YYDKDF (reference sequence). The CDR3 has 16 amino acids. Trimming shortened V by 3 bases and J by 5 bases, and 16 bases separated the two germline ends. CDR3 nucleotide sequence: TGTGCCACCAGCAGGGTGTTGTACAGCGGAAATGAAAAACTGTTTTTT. It yields the protein CATSRVLYSGNEKLFF.

The chain uses TRBV5-1 and TRBJ2-7; TRBD1 matches at 10 bases. J gave up 3 bases and V 0 bases, and 0 bases lay outside the gene matches. CDR3 length: 14 amino acids. Germline V gene data show CDR1 as SGHRS and CDR2 as YFSETQ. The CDR3 is CASSLGTGGYEQYF. CDR3 sequence (DNA): TGCGCCAGCAGCTTGGGGACAGGGGGCTACGAGCAGTACTTC.

The chain joins TRBV5-1 to TRBJ2-5, with 7 positions matching TRBD1. CDR1 is SGHRS and CDR2 is YFSETQ in the germline V gene. J lost 5 bases, V lost 4 bases, and 11 bases had no gene match. The CDR3 is made up of 15 amino acids. In DNA, the CDR3 is TGCGCCAGCAGCCCCGCGACAGGGAAGGAGGAGACCCAGTACTTC. Translation: CASSPATGKEETQYF.

The chain joins TRBV5-1 to TRBJ2-5; TRBD1 is a possible D gene (5 bases). Between the trimmed V and J ends, which lost 0 bases and 3 bases, there was a span of 9 bases. The CDR3 sequence is 14 residues long. Germline assignment: CDR1 SGHRS and CDR2 YFSETQ. CDR3 DNA sequence: TGCGCCAGCAGCTTGGCGCGCAGGGAAGAGACCCAGTACTTC. Encoded protein: CASSLARREETQYF.

This chain links TRBV7-6 with TRBJ2-1; TRBD2 agrees at 7 bases. Germline CDR1 SGHVS, CDR2 FNYEAQ. The CDR3 runs to 15 residues. V was pared by 1 base and J by 6 bases, with 6 bases of the junction left unmatched. For the CDR3, the DNA is TGTGCCAGCAGCTTAGGGACTAGTTCTTTCAATGAGCAGTTCTTC. This gives the protein CASSLGTSSFNEQFF.